Below, 19 T cell receptor beta chains from the same sample are listed, as sequenced in a study of CD8+ T cells in alopecia areata. Extracted from the samples, RNA was reverse transcribed into cDNA to serve as the sequencing template. Assay used: immunoSEQ multiplex PCR; TCRdb lists only in-frame clones, some missing. The profile shows around 36,000 clones, around half of them singletons. In five patients, CD4+ T cells were split by CD25+CD127- sorting. Material for sequencing was CD4+ Tregs sorted from blood. The receptors shown here come from a human donor with alopecia areata.

The rearrangement links TRBV28 to TRBJ2-2; 7 nucleotides agree with TRBD1. The V gene's germline CDR1 is MDHEN and CDR2 SYDVKM. This CDR3 is built from 15 residues. V was pared by 6 bases and J by 5 bases, with 9 bases of the junction left unmatched. The CDR3 nucleotides read TGTGCCAGCAGCAGGGGACAGACTTGGACCGGGGAGCTGTTTTTT. Its translation is CASSRGQTWTGELFF.

This clone was counted only a few times. This chain uses TRBV5-4 with TRBJ2-1, with D possibly matching TRBD1 (5 bases). CDR1 is SGHNT, CDR2 YYREEE, per germline (reference sequence). CDR3 length: 14 residues. The V gene lost 7 bases and the J gene lost 7 bases, with 18 bases spanning the gap. CDR3 in amino acids: CASAPWGAPNEQFF. The CDR3 DNA reads as TGTGCCAGCGCCCCTTGGGGCGCCCCAAATGAGCAGTTCTTC. Full variable domain (rest looked up from reference TRBV5-4 and TRBJ2-1): ETGVTQSPTHLIKTRGQQVTLRCSSQSGHNTVSWYQQALGQGPQFIFQYYREEENGRGNFPPRFSGLQFPNYSSELNVNALELDDSALYLCASAPWGAPNEQFFGPGTRLTVL.

This clone was recorded a few times. The J gene is TRBJ1-5, the V gene TRBV7-9, with 9 bases matching TRBD1. The CDR3 consists of 16 residues. J was trimmed by 4 bases and V by 3 bases; bases with no gene match: 7. Germline CDR1 is SEHNR and CDR2 is FQNEAQ (reference sequence). The CDR3 DNA follows: TGTGCCAGCAGCTTTGGCGGGACAGGGACTAATCAGCCCCAGCATTTT. Protein product: CASSFGGTGTNQPQHF.

The chain recombines TRBV28 with TRBJ2-1; 11 bases line up with TRBD2. With 3 bases clipped from V and 4 bases from J, the junction kept 5 bases outside the gene matches. Germline V gives CDR1 MDHEN, CDR2 SYDVKM. This CDR3 is built from 16 residues. The CDR3 sequence: CASSFTGLAEYNEQFF. In DNA, the CDR3 is TGTGCCAGCAGTTTCACGGGACTAGCGGAGTACAATGAGCAGTTCTTC.

V is TRBV7-2 and J is TRBJ2-1, with D possibly being TRBD1 (6 bases). Germline CDR1 reads SGHTA; CDR2 reads FQGNSA. The CDR3 has 16 residues. V gave up 5 bases and J gave up 8 bases, with 22 bases separating them. The CDR3 here is CASSPRGRGPFDEQFF. CDR3 DNA: TGTGCCAGCAGCCCCCGCGGCAGGGGCCCCTTTGATGAGCAGTTCTTC. Full variable domain (remainder filled in from reference TRBV7-2 and TRBJ2-1): GAGVSQSPSNKVTEKGKDVELRCDPISGHTALYWYRQSLGQGLEFLIYFQGNSAPDKSGLPSDRFSAERTGGSVSTLTIQRTQQEDSAVYLCASSPRGRGPFDEQFFGPGTRLTVL.

This chain uses TRBV9 with TRBJ1-6, with D uncertain. Per germline, CDR1 SGDLS and CDR2 YYNGEE. Trimming pared 3 bases from V and 9 bases from J, leaving 7 bases between. This CDR3 contains 12 residues. CDR3 in DNA: TGTGCCAGCAGCGGAACTACTTCACCCCTCCACTTT. It encodes CASSGTTSPLHF. Full variable domain (rest looked up from reference TRBV9 and TRBJ1-6): DSGVTQTPKHLITATGQRVTLRCSPRSGDLSVYWYQQSLDQGLQFLIQYYNGEERAKGNILERFSAQQFPDLHSELNLSSLELGDSALYFCASSGTTSPLHFGNGTRLTVT.

This chain connects TRBV7-9 to TRBJ1-2, with a possible D match to TRBD1 (6 bases). V was clipped by 2 bases and J by 7 bases, with 11 bases between them. This CDR3 is 13 amino acids long. From germline, CDR1 is SEHNR and CDR2 FQNEAQ (reference sequence). As DNA, the CDR3 is TGTGCCAGCAGCTTAACAGCGGACAGTGGCTACACCTTC. It specifies CASSLTADSGYTF. The full variable domain, with the rest looked up from reference TRBV7-9 and TRBJ1-2, is DTGVSQNPRHKITKRGQNVTFRCDPISEHNRLYWYRQTLGQGPEFLTYFQNEAQLEKSRLLSDRFSAERPKGSFSTLEIQRTEQGDSAMYLCASSLTADSGYTFGSGTRLTVV.

CDR3 sequence (DNA): TGCGCCAGCAGCTTGGTTATTAGCGGGGGGGCAATTGAGCAGTTCTTC. Protein sequence: CASSLVISGGAIEQFF. The chain joins TRBV5-1 to TRBJ2-1, with 11 positions matching TRBD2. The CDR3 contains 16 residues. With 0 bases clipped from V and 9 bases from J, the junction kept 8 bases outside the gene matches. CDR1 is SGHRS, CDR2 YFSETQ, per germline.

The V call is TRBV6-5, the J call TRBJ2-1; TRBD2 matches 10 bases. Germline loops: CDR1 MNHEY, CDR2 SVGAGI. The CDR3 runs 15 residues. The junction had 1 base not matched to a gene; V was cut back by 5 bases and J by 0 bases. CDR3 coding DNA: TGTGCCAGCAGTCGGACTAGCGGCTCCTACAATGAGCAGTTCTTC. The encoded protein is CASSRTSGSYNEQFF.

The chain is built from TRBV19 and TRBJ2-7, with 8 bases fitting TRBD1. CDR3 length: 14 amino acids. With 3 bases clipped from V and 5 bases from J, the junction kept 6 bases outside the gene matches. Germline CDR1 reads LNHDA; CDR2 reads SQIVND (reference sequence). CDR3 sequence (DNA): TGTGCCAGTAGTATGACAGGGGAGAGGCACGAGCAGTACTTC. It codes for CASSMTGERHEQYF.

The rearrangement links TRBV4-1 to TRBJ1-1; D may be TRBD1 (6 bases). The CDR3 extends over 19 amino acids. Trimming removed 4 bases from V and 0 bases from J, with 24 bases in between. From germline, CDR1 is MGHRA and CDR2 YSYEKL. For the CDR3, the DNA is TGCGCCAGCAGCCCCGTTAAAGCAGGGGCCTTCTACATGAACACTGAAGCTTTCTTT. Its translation: CASSPVKAGAFYMNTEAFF.

This clone was recorded once. This rearrangement joins TRBV7-9 to TRBJ2-7, with a tentative D call TRBD2 (6 bases). Per germline, CDR1 SEHNR and CDR2 FQNEAQ (reference sequence). V lost 2 bases to trimming and J lost 7 bases, with 12 bases between them. This CDR3 is 13 amino acids long. CDR3 region: CASSLLGAGEQYF. For the CDR3, the DNA is TGTGCCAGCAGCTTACTCGGGGCGGGAGAGCAGTACTTC.

The chain uses TRBV28 and TRBJ2-7; TRBD1 agrees at 10 bases. Germline-derived CDR1 and CDR2 are MDHEN and SYDVKM. The CDR3 is 14 residues long. Trimming at V came to 6 bases and at J to 12 bases, leaving 14 bases not matched to a gene. The CDR3 sequence: CASSPVPRQGAVYF. CDR3 DNA: TGTGCCAGCAGCCCCGTGCCCCGACAGGGGGCGGTGTACTTC.

V gene TRBV29-1 combines with J gene TRBJ2-5; D unclear. Deletions cut 4 bases from V and 1 base from J, with 7 bases between. This CDR3 is built from 12 residues. Looked up from germline, CDR1 is SQVTM and CDR2 is ANQGSEA. CDR3 sequence reads: CSVGTTQETQYF. CDR3 sequence (DNA): TGCAGCGTTGGCACCACCCAAGAGACCCAGTACTTC.

For the CDR3, the DNA is TGTGCCAGCAGCTCCACACCCGGAAACACCATATATTTT. It is translated as CASSSTPGNTIYF. This chain connects TRBV7-2 to TRBJ1-3; D is ambiguous. The CDR3 spans 13 residues. The germline CDR1 and CDR2 sequences are SGHTA and FQGNSA. Trimming pared 4 bases from V and 4 bases from J, leaving 8 bases between.

This clone was detected a few times. The V and J genes are TRBV28 and TRBJ1-1; D gene unclear. The CDR3 is 12 amino acids. Germline V gene sequence: CDR1 MDHEN, CDR2 SYDVKM. Trimming shortened V by 3 bases and J by 11 bases, and 13 bases separated the two germline ends. CDR3 nucleotide sequence: TGTGCCAGCAGTTTCGGTGGGTTGGGTGCTTTCTTT. This encodes CASSFGGLGAFF. Filled out from reference TRBV28 and TRBJ1-1, the complete variable domain reads DVKVTQSSRYLVKRTGEKVFLECVQDMDHENMFWYRQDPGLGLRLIYFSYDVKMKEKGDIPEGYSVSREKKERFSLILESASTNQTSMYLCASSFGGLGAFFGQGTRLTVV.

This clone turned up a few times. V and J are TRBV29-1 and TRBJ1-2; possibly TRBD1 for D (6 bases). V dropped 4 bases and J dropped 2 bases, with 11 bases sitting between them. There are 13 residues in the CDR3. Germline V gives CDR1 SQVTM, CDR2 ANQGSEA. CDR3 sequence reads: CSVGAGANYGYTF. Here the CDR3 DNA reads TGCAGCGTTGGAGCAGGGGCAAACTATGGCTACACCTTC.

This chain joins TRBV5-1 and TRBJ2-5; 7 bases map to TRBD1. V lost 4 bases and J lost 2; bases outside the gene matches: 5. CDR1 and CDR2 (germline): SGHRS, YFSETQ. This CDR3 comprises 14 residues. The CDR3 loop is CASSMTGMQETQYF. In nucleotides, the CDR3 is TGCGCCAGCAGCATGACAGGGATGCAAGAGACCCAGTACTTC.

The chain combines TRBV5-1 with TRBJ1-5; TRBD1 might be the D (5 bases). Trimming removed 5 bases from V and 0 bases from J, with 12 bases in between. CDR1 is SGHRS and CDR2 is YFSETQ in the germline V gene. CDR3 length: 15 amino acids. CDR3 sequence: CASSFDSDSNQPQHF. CDR3 coding DNA: TGCGCCAGCAGTTTTGACAGTGATAGCAATCAGCCCCAGCATTTT.